The 21 T cell receptor beta chains in this list originate from one sample, sequenced in a study of T-cell memory formation after mild COVID-19. TCRdb passed the 5' RACE reads through MiXCR, listing each CDR3 protein once. Among about 470,000 distinct CDR3 sequences listed, 20% to 30% were seen once. Sequencing was performed on PBMCs or a T cell subset sorted from them (not recorded which). These receptors were taken from an adult woman who had mild COVID-19 (a few samples of this study predate the infection). Cell type and time point are not known.

This clonotype has only a few counts. The chain is built from TRBV9 and TRBJ2-5; 7 positions match TRBD1. The CDR3 spans 13 residues. Germline V CDR1 and CDR2: SGDLS, YYNGEE. The J segment lost 5 bases and the V segment lost 0 bases, leaving 1 base of the junction unmatched. CDR3 nucleotide sequence: TGTGCCAGCAGCGTAGAGGGGGCGGAGACCCAGTACTTC. Translated: CASSVEGAETQYF.

This CDR3 reads CSLDSVGEQFF. CDR3 coding DNA: TGCAGCCTGGACTCTGTAGGTGAGCAGTTCTTC. The chain combines TRBV29-1 with TRBJ2-1; possibly TRBD2 for D (5 bases). The CDR3 is made up of 11 amino acids. V was cut by 8 bases and J by 9 bases, with 14 bases left in between. CDR1 SQVTM and CDR2 ANQGSEA come from the germline V gene.

This clonotype was observed a single time. This rearrangement joins TRBV3-1 to TRBJ1-2; 8 nucleotides align to TRBD1. The CDR3 loop spans 15 amino acids. The junction had 6 bases not matched to a gene; V was cut back by 4 bases and J by 2 bases. Per the germline V gene, CDR1 is LGHDT and CDR2 is YNNKEL (reference sequence). CDR3: CASSPGTGMNYGYTF. CDR3 coding DNA: TGTGCCAGCAGCCCAGGGACAGGAATGAACTATGGCTACACCTTC.

This clonotype has a handful of counts. The gene calls are TRBV20-1 and TRBJ1-6; D possibly corresponds to TRBD1 (5 bases). Per germline, CDR1 DFQATT and CDR2 SNEGSKA (reference sequence). The CDR3 is 16 amino acids. Trimming took 3 bases from V and 3 from J, leaving 15 bases between them. Here the CDR3 reads CSAREEEGLYNSPLHF. As DNA, the CDR3 is TGCAGTGCTAGGGAAGAAGAGGGGCTCTATAATTCACCCCTCCACTTT.

Written as DNA, the CDR3 is TGTGCCAGTATTGGGACAGGGGGTGTTGCCGGGGAGCTGTTTTTT. The encoded protein is CASIGTGGVAGELFF. This chain joins TRBV19 and TRBJ2-2; 11 nucleotides match TRBD1. Germline loops: CDR1 LNHDA, CDR2 SQIVND (reference sequence). This CDR3 contains 15 residues. Losses at the gene ends were 7 bases for V and 6 bases for J; bases not matched to a gene: 7. Drawing the rest from reference TRBV19 and TRBJ2-2, the complete variable domain is DGGITQSPKYLFRKEGQNVTLSCEQNLNHDAMYWYRQDPGQGLRLIYYSQIVNDFQKGDIAEGYSVSREKKESFPLTVTSAQKNPTAFYLCASIGTGGVAGELFFGEGSRLTVL.

This clonotype was detected only a few times. V usage is TRBV12-3 or TRBV12-4 and J usage is TRBJ2-4, with D possibly TRBD2 on 5 matching bases. CDR3 length equals 17 residues. The V and J ends lost 7 bases and 0 bases respectively, with 19 bases between them. The CDR3 nucleotides read TGTGCCAGCACTCCTTCGAGCGGTCGACTAGCCAAAAACATTCAGTACTTC. Its protein product is CASTPSSGRLAKNIQYF.

This clonotype was picked up one time. The chain recombines TRBV11-3 with TRBJ2-3, with TRBD2 matching 15 bases. Germline lookup yields CDR1 SGHNT and CDR2 YENEEA. The CDR3 is made up of 17 amino acids. V was pared by 5 bases and J by 5 bases, with 8 bases of the junction left unmatched. DNA of the CDR3: TGTGCCAGCAGCCCGTGGACTAGCGGGAGGGCCGTAGATACGCAGTATTTT. It specifies CASSPWTSGRAVDTQYF.

This clonotype has just a few counts. The J gene is TRBJ2-1, the V gene TRBV20-1, with 13 bases matching TRBD2. CDR3 length equals 20 residues. Germline values: CDR1 DFQATT, CDR2 SNEGSKA (reference sequence). V was pared by 1 base and J by 3 bases, with 15 bases of the junction left unmatched. The CDR3 here is CSARGGLAGVGSGLYNEQFF. In DNA form, the CDR3 reads TGCAGTGCTAGAGGAGGACTAGCGGGAGTGGGATCGGGGCTCTACAATGAGCAGTTCTTC.

The chain is built from TRBV4-3 and TRBJ2-4, with D uncertain. This CDR3 has 14 amino acids. The ends were cut back, 1 base at V and 5 bases at J, with 9 bases in the middle. Germline V lookup: CDR1 LGHNA, CDR2 YSLEER. The CDR3 DNA follows: TGCGCCAGCAGCCAAGGGGCTAGAGAAAACATTCAGTACTTC. Translation: CASSQGARENIQYF.

The table lists this clonotype with a few counts. This chain uses TRBV7-8 with TRBJ2-4; D is unresolved. The CDR3 length is 16 residues. CDR1 is SGHVS and CDR2 is FQNEAQ in the germline V gene. V was trimmed by 7 bases and J by 3 bases, leaving 19 bases between them. CDR3 bases: TGTGCCAGCATCAAAGGTCGAGGAATTGACAAAAACATTCAGTACTTC. Translation: CASIKGRGIDKNIQYF.

V gene TRBV5-1 combines with J gene TRBJ2-1, with 7 nucleotides matching TRBD2. The V gene's germline CDR1 is SGHRS and CDR2 YFSETQ. This CDR3 is built from 15 residues. The J segment lost 7 bases and the V segment lost 2 bases, leaving 9 bases of the junction unmatched. The CDR3 nucleotides read TGCGCCAGCAGCTTCTACGGGGGGTCAGGAAATGAGCAGTTCTTC. This encodes CASSFYGGSGNEQFF.

This clonotype has a count of ten or more. The chain joins TRBV7-2 to TRBJ2-1; TRBD2 matches 15 bases. Germline trimming cut 7 bases from V and 8 bases from J; bases unmatched to any gene: 12. The CDR3 consists of 17 residues. Germline V CDR1 and CDR2: SGHTA, FQGNSA. CDR3 protein: CASNSPRGTSGRYEQFF. Written as DNA, the CDR3 is TGTGCCAGCAACTCCCCCCGGGGGACTAGCGGGAGGTATGAGCAGTTCTTC.

This clonotype was recorded a few times. The gene calls are TRBV7-6 and TRBJ2-7; D is undetermined. This CDR3 contains 13 residues. V was trimmed by 3 bases and J by 4 bases, leaving 10 bases between them. The germline CDR1 and CDR2 sequences are SGHVS and FNYEAQ. The CDR3: CASSLGIGYEQYF. CDR3 in DNA: TGTGCCAGCAGCTTGGGTATCGGGTACGAGCAGTACTTC.

The rearrangement joins TRBV5-1 to TRBJ1-2; a weak D match, TRBD1 (6 bases). V lost 2 bases and J 7 bases, leaving 15 bases between the germline ends. Per the germline V gene, CDR1 is SGHRS and CDR2 is YFSETQ. CDR3 size: 14 residues. The CDR3 DNA is TGCGCCAGCAGCTTTGATGCACAGGGAATTGGCTACACCTTC. Translating gives CASSFDAQGIGYTF.

This clonotype was found once. The chain employs TRBV14 and TRBJ1-1, with a possible D match to TRBD1 (5 bases). From germline, CDR1 is SGHDN and CDR2 FVKESK. Trimming shortened V by 2 bases and J by 7 bases, and 11 bases separated the two germline ends. The CDR3 sequence is 13 residues long. The DNA for the CDR3 is TGTGCCAGCAGCCAAAGCCAGGGATTTGAAGCTTTCTTT. This codes for CASSQSQGFEAFF.

J is TRBJ2-3 and V is TRBV23-1, with a possible D match to TRBD2 (6 bases). TRBV23-1 has ORF status, its function being uncertain. The CDR3 is 18 residues long. Trimming left V 4 bases short and J 0 bases short, with 20 bases between. CDR3 protein: CASSRSVAADYSTDTQYF. For the CDR3, the DNA is TGCGCCAGCAGTCGATCCGTGGCAGCGGACTATAGCACAGATACGCAGTATTTT.

Only one count was recorded for this clonotype. V and J are TRBV12-3 or TRBV12-4 and TRBJ1-1; D is unresolved. CDR3 length equals 14 residues. Between the trimmed V and J ends, which lost 3 bases and 4 bases, there was a span of 12 bases. CDR3 region: CASSLQEVSTEAFF. CDR3 in DNA: TGTGCCAGCAGTTTGCAGGAAGTGAGCACTGAAGCTTTCTTT.

The chain combines TRBV27 with TRBJ2-7; D may be TRBD1 (5 bases). V gave up 3 bases and J gave up 2 bases, with 11 bases separating them. Germline V gene sequence: CDR1 MNHEY, CDR2 SMNVEV (reference sequence). This CDR3 has 14 residues. CDR3 residues: CASSFQGPTYEQYF. CDR3 DNA: TGTGCCAGCAGTTTTCAGGGTCCTACCTACGAGCAGTACTTC.

The rearrangement uses TRBV29-1 and TRBJ2-7; perhaps D is TRBD1 or TRBD2 (5 bases each). CDR3 length: 14 residues. Germline lookup yields CDR1 SQVTM and CDR2 ANQGSEA. Deletions cut 4 bases from V and 3 bases from J, with 16 bases between. The CDR3 sequence is CSVVEGWWLYEQYF. In DNA form, the CDR3 reads TGCAGCGTTGTAGAGGGGTGGTGGCTCTACGAGCAGTACTTC.

V and J are TRBV4-3 and TRBJ2-7; 7 nucleotides align to TRBD2. In germline, CDR1 is LGHNA, CDR2 YSLEER. The CDR3 contains 15 residues. The V and J ends lost 4 bases and 6 bases, in that order; junction bases with no gene match: 12. CDR3 sequence reads: CASSPSGGSPGEQYF. The CDR3 coding sequence is TGCGCCAGCAGCCCCTCCGGGGGGTCGCCTGGCGAGCAGTACTTC.

The rearrangement uses TRBV18 and TRBJ1-1, with TRBD1 as a possible D gene (6 bases). V lost 2 bases and J 5 bases, leaving 18 bases between the germline ends. The CDR3 runs 16 residues. Germline CDR1 KGHSH, CDR2 LQKENI. CDR3 sequence: CASSPITGMKETEAFF. For the CDR3, the DNA is TGTGCCAGCTCACCAATCACAGGGATGAAGGAGACTGAAGCTTTCTTT.